The 32 T cell receptor beta chains given below trace back to one sample, sequenced in a study of T-cell memory formation after mild COVID-19. One entry per CDR3 protein, called by TCRdb with MiXCR from the 5' RACE reads. Of 180,000 or so distinct CDR3 sequences detected, roughly 16% appear once; the ten largest clones hold about 2%. The sequenced sample consisted of PBMCs or a T cell subset sorted from them (not recorded which). The receptors here all came from an adult woman who had mild COVID-19 (a few samples of this study predate the infection). Cell type and time point are not known.

This clonotype was counted only a few times. V gene TRBV30 combines with J gene TRBJ1-2; D is perhaps TRBD1 (5 bases). The CDR3 has 15 residues. CDR1 and CDR2 (germline): GTSNPN, SVGIG (reference sequence). Trimming left V 0 bases short and J 2 bases short, with 13 bases between. This chain's CDR3 is CAWSVLGRVNYGYTF. The CDR3 DNA is TGTGCCTGGAGTGTACTTGGCAGGGTAAACTATGGCTACACCTTC.

J is TRBJ2-1 and V is TRBV9; D may be TRBD1 or TRBD2 (5 bases each). The length of the CDR3 is 18 residues. Trimming left V 0 bases short and J 5 bases short, with 21 bases between. CDR1 and CDR2 (germline): SGDLS, YYNGEE. DNA for the CDR3: TGTGCCAGCAGCGTAGGGGGGATTAGTGTCGTTGGGGACAATGAGCAGTTCTTC. This translates into CASSVGGISVVGDNEQFF.

This clonotype was seen more than once but under ten times. The rearrangement uses TRBV12-3 or TRBV12-4 and TRBJ1-1; possible D gene TRBD1, 5 bases. The CDR3 sequence is 13 residues long. Trimming cost V 8 bases and J 4 bases, with 14 bases left between them. The CDR3: CASGLGGPTEAFF. The CDR3 DNA reads TGTGCCAGCGGGTTGGGGGGACCCACTGAAGCTTTCTTT.

This clonotype was counted only a few times. J is TRBJ2-2 and V is TRBV7-4; D is uncertain. The CDR3 spans 17 residues. Trimming removed 1 base from V and 0 bases from J, with 12 bases in between. Germline V lookup: CDR1 SGHVT, CDR2 SQSDAQ. CDR3 amino acids: CASSLDLIPANTGELFF. DNA of the CDR3: TGTGCCAGCAGCTTAGACCTTATACCCGCGAACACCGGGGAGCTGTTTTTT.

This chain connects TRBV29-1 to TRBJ2-7; tentatively, D is TRBD1 or TRBD2 (6 bases each). V was pared by 4 bases and J by 3 bases, with 22 bases between. The CDR3 is 16 residues long. Per germline, CDR1 SQVTM and CDR2 ANQGSEA. The CDR3 spells CSVGGPLGRGGYEQYF. The CDR3 DNA reads TGCAGCGTTGGAGGTCCTCTGGGCAGGGGAGGCTACGAGCAGTACTTC.

V gene TRBV6-6 combines with J gene TRBJ2-1; 11 bases match TRBD2. The CDR3 is 14 amino acids. Germline V gene sequence: CDR1 MNHNY, CDR2 SVGAGI (reference sequence). Germline trimming cut 6 bases from V and 8 bases from J; bases unmatched to any gene: 6. Written as DNA, the CDR3 is TGTGCCAGCAGAACTAGCGGGAGAACGGATGAGCAGTTCTTC. Residues: CASRTSGRTDEQFF.

This clonotype was seen a handful of times. The chain couples TRBV27 to TRBJ2-1, with TRBD2 matching 9 bases. Germline V CDR1 and CDR2: MNHEY, SMNVEV (reference sequence). This CDR3 has 18 amino acids. With 4 bases clipped from V and 0 bases from J, the junction kept 10 bases outside the gene matches. The CDR3 coding sequence is TGTGCCAGCAGTTCCGTCCAAATTAGCGGGAGCTCCTACAATGAGCAGTTCTTC. Its translation: CASSSVQISGSSYNEQFF.

This sequence joins TRBV6-4 and TRBJ2-1; 8 positions agree with TRBD2. This CDR3 is 13 amino acids long. V gave up 8 bases and J gave up 7 bases; unmatched junction bases: 7. Germline V lookup: CDR1 MRHNA, CDR2 SNTAGT. This chain's CDR3 is CASGLATQNEQFF. CDR3 DNA sequence: TGTGCCAGCGGACTAGCAACCCAAAATGAGCAGTTCTTC.

This clonotype was detected ten times or more. V is TRBV20-1 and J is TRBJ2-1, with 12 bases lining up with TRBD2. V lost 7 bases, J lost 8 bases, and 6 bases stayed unmatched. Germline lookup yields CDR1 DFQATT and CDR2 SNEGSKA (reference sequence). The length of the CDR3 is 13 residues. The CDR3 sequence is CSELAGGMDEQFF. The DNA of the CDR3 is TGCAGTGAACTAGCGGGGGGTATGGATGAGCAGTTCTTC.

V usage is TRBV29-1 and J usage is TRBJ1-5; D is perhaps TRBD1 (6 bases). V dropped 5 bases and J dropped 2 bases, with 10 bases sitting between them. The CDR3 extends over 13 amino acids. Germline assignment: CDR1 SQVTM and CDR2 ANQGSEA. The DNA of the CDR3 is TGCAGCGTTCTTGCAGGGGGCAATCAGCCCCAGCATTTT. Its protein is CSVLAGGNQPQHF.

The rearrangement joins TRBV29-1 to TRBJ1-1; the D gene is possibly TRBD1 (5 bases). The CDR3 loop spans 14 amino acids. V gave up 6 bases and J gave up 5 bases, with 19 bases separating them. Germline CDR1 and CDR2: SQVTM and ANQGSEA. CDR3 amino acids: CSVKSQVFQTEAFF. The CDR3 DNA sequence: TGCAGCGTCAAATCACAGGTTTTCCAAACTGAAGCTTTCTTT.

The chain combines TRBV24-1 with TRBJ2-5; 9 bases are shared with TRBD1. Germline CDR1 is KGHDR and CDR2 is SFDVKD. The CDR3 runs 16 residues. The ends lost 1 base at V and 4 bases at J; junction bases unmatched: 6. CDR3 nucleotide sequence: TGTGCCACCAGTGATTTCCCAGGACAGGGGACAGAGACCCAGTACTTC. It codes for CATSDFPGQGTETQYF.

The chain employs TRBV20-1 and TRBJ1-2, with D possibly being TRBD1 (5 bases). Germline loops: CDR1 DFQATT, CDR2 SNEGSKA (reference sequence). Trimming removed 0 bases from V and 4 bases from J, with 12 bases in between. The CDR3 is made up of 14 amino acids. CDR3 bases: TGCAGTGCTAGAGAGGGAGCAGGGAGCTATGGCTACACCTTC. This gives the protein CSAREGAGSYGYTF.

This clonotype was recorded a few times. This sequence joins TRBV5-5 and TRBJ2-1; 10 bases agree with TRBD1. Looked up from germline, CDR1 is SGHKS and CDR2 is YYEKEE (reference sequence). V lost 0 bases and J lost 4; bases outside the gene matches: 4. This CDR3 is 16 amino acids long. As DNA, the CDR3 is TGTGCCAGCAGCTTGGGAATGGGACAGGGGTACAATGAGCAGTTCTTC. This sequence encodes CASSLGMGQGYNEQFF.

V usage is TRBV7-9 and J usage is TRBJ2-3, with D possibly matching TRBD2 (5 bases). The V and J ends lost 3 bases and 5 bases respectively, with 12 bases between them. Germline V gene sequence: CDR1 SEHNR, CDR2 FQNEAQ (reference sequence). The CDR3 is 14 residues long. The CDR3 loop is CASSFGQEEDTQYF. CDR3 sequence (DNA): TGTGCCAGCAGCTTCGGGCAGGAGGAAGATACGCAGTATTTT.

This clonotype was observed a few times. V and J are TRBV7-3 and TRBJ2-5, with unresolved D. Trimming took 2 bases from V and 5 from J, leaving 9 bases between them. The germline V gene has CDR1 SGHTA and CDR2 FQGTGA. CDR3 size: 13 residues. The CDR3 loop reads CASSLALGETQYF. Here the CDR3 DNA reads TGTGCCAGCAGCTTAGCCTTAGGGGAGACCCAGTACTTC.

In this sample, this clonotype turned up a few times. The rearrangement uses TRBV7-2 and TRBJ1-5; D unresolved. Trimming stripped 1 base from V and 3 bases from J, with 10 bases between. This CDR3 comprises 15 residues. Germline V gene sequence: CDR1 SGHTA, CDR2 FQGNSA. Here the CDR3 DNA reads TGTGCCAGCAGCTTAGAGCTGAGGGCCAATCAGCCCCAGCATTTT. It specifies CASSLELRANQPQHF.

The V and J genes are TRBV20-1 and TRBJ2-1, with D possibly matching TRBD1 (9 bases). CDR3 length: 17 residues. Deletions cut 4 bases from V and 4 bases from J, with 23 bases between. Germline CDR1 DFQATT, CDR2 SNEGSKA (reference sequence). Here the CDR3 reads CSAKSFSGTGTYNEQFF. CDR3 DNA sequence: TGCAGTGCTAAGTCCTTTAGCGGGACAGGGACATACAATGAGCAGTTCTTC.

In this sample, this clonotype turned up a few times. This rearrangement joins TRBV27 to TRBJ2-7; 7 nucleotides agree with TRBD1. Trimming cost V 6 bases and J 2 bases; bases outside gene matches: 7. This CDR3 spans 14 amino acids. From germline, CDR1 is MNHEY and CDR2 SMNVEV (reference sequence). Here the CDR3 reads CASSPSGQPYEQYF. DNA for the CDR3: TGTGCCAGCAGCCCTTCGGGACAGCCCTACGAGCAGTACTTC.

The V and J genes are TRBV12-3 or TRBV12-4 and TRBJ1-5; the D gene is possibly TRBD1 (5 bases). Trimming removed 6 bases at V and 11 bases at J, with 17 bases between. The CDR3 covers 13 residues. CDR3 residues: CASSPQVEGAQHF. The CDR3 nucleotides are TGTGCCAGCAGCCCTCAGGTTGAAGGGGCCCAGCATTTT.

V is TRBV6-5 and J is TRBJ1-2; TRBD1 matches at 11 bases. The CDR3 length is 16 residues. Germline V lookup: CDR1 MNHEY, CDR2 SVGAGI. V lost 6 bases, J lost 5 bases, and 11 bases stayed unmatched. The CDR3 DNA reads as TGTGCCAGCAGCCCCCCCCGGACAGGGGGCAGGTATGGCTACACCTTC. It is translated as CASSPPRTGGRYGYTF.

CDR3 DNA: TGTGCCAGCAGCTTAGGCGGGCGAGAGAAAAACATTCAGTACTTC. Translated: CASSLGGREKNIQYF. V is TRBV7-9 and J is TRBJ2-4; D is possibly TRBD2 (5 bases). Germline V gene lookup returns CDR1 SEHNR and CDR2 FQNEAQ (reference sequence). This CDR3 contains 15 residues. Deletions cut 1 base from V and 4 bases from J, with 11 bases between.

As DNA, the CDR3 is TGTGCCAGCAGTTCGTATAGCGGGAGTTACGAGCAGTACTTC. Amino acids: CASSSYSGSYEQYF. This chain joins TRBV6-5 and TRBJ2-7; 9 positions match TRBD2. In germline, CDR1 is MNHEY, CDR2 SVGAGI. V gave up 4 bases and J gave up 4 bases; unmatched junction bases: 5. The CDR3 is 14 residues long.

CDR3 DNA: TGTGCCAGCTCACCAGGCGGACCCCCAGGCGAGCAGTACTTC. It translates to CASSPGGPPGEQYF. This chain connects TRBV18 to TRBJ2-7; D not certain. CDR3 size: 14 residues. V was shortened by 2 bases and J by 6 bases, with 14 bases between the two germline ends. Germline V gene data show CDR1 as KGHSH and CDR2 as LQKENI. Full variable domain (remainder filled in from reference TRBV18 and TRBJ2-7): NAGVMQNPRHLVRRRGQEARLRCSPMKGHSHVYWYRQLPEEGLKFMVYLQKENIIDESGMPKERFSAEFPKEGPSILRIQQVVRGDSAAYFCASSPGGPPGEQYFGPGTRLTVT.

V gene TRBV7-9 combines with J gene TRBJ2-1; 7 positions agree with TRBD2. This CDR3 contains 13 residues. The germline gives CDR1 SEHNR, CDR2 FQNEAQ (reference sequence). V shed 5 bases, J shed 8 bases, and the junction held 6 bases outside the gene matches. CDR3 nucleotide sequence: TGTGCCAGCAGCCCAGGGACTATAGATGAGCAGTTCTTC. This codes for CASSPGTIDEQFF.

This clonotype is deemed medium-sized. This chain connects TRBV5-1 to TRBJ2-5; D is unclear. This CDR3 has 14 amino acids. Germline V CDR1 and CDR2: SGHRS, YFSETQ. Trimming cost V 1 base and J 5 bases, with 12 bases left between them. The CDR3 DNA sequence: TGCGCCAGCAGCTTGTTCATCTACGAGGAGACCCAGTACTTC. Its protein is CASSLFIYEETQYF.

The table lists this clonotype with a few counts. This chain uses TRBV6-6 with TRBJ2-2; D perhaps matches TRBD1 (6 bases). Trimming took off 2 bases at V and 9 bases at J, with 22 bases between the two ends. This CDR3 contains 17 residues. Germline CDR1 and CDR2: MNHNY and SVGAGI (reference sequence). For the CDR3, the DNA is TGTGCCAGCAGTTACGGTACGGGACACATGCCCAGGAGGGAGCTGTTTTTT. Its protein is CASSYGTGHMPRRELFF.

The rearrangement joins TRBV5-1 to TRBJ1-5; D call uncertain. This CDR3 contains 13 residues. Per germline, CDR1 SGHRS and CDR2 YFSETQ. V lost 4 bases and J 5 bases, leaving 10 bases between the germline ends. The CDR3 sequence: CASSIDPDQPQHF. The CDR3 DNA is TGCGCCAGCAGCATAGACCCAGATCAGCCCCAGCATTTT.

As to this clonotype: It may be a read error: a sequence one base away is much more abundant. The rearrangement uses TRBV7-6 and TRBJ2-3; possible D gene TRBD2, 5 bases. This CDR3 comprises 15 residues. Germline V CDR1 and CDR2: SGHVS, FNYEAQ. Trimming took off 3 bases at V and 7 bases at J, with 17 bases between the two ends. The CDR3 nucleotides read TGTGCCAGCAGCTTGGGAATCAGAGGGCCATATACGCAGTATTTT. Its translation is CASSLGIRGPYTQYF.

V gene TRBV12-3 or TRBV12-4 combines with J gene TRBJ1-5, with no clear D. V was clipped by 6 bases and J by 4 bases, with 16 bases between them. The CDR3 is 15 amino acids. The CDR3 DNA follows: TGTGCCAGCAGCCCTAGCCTCCGGGCTAATCAGCCCCAGCATTTT. Protein: CASSPSLRANQPQHF.

The genes are TRBV5-4 and TRBJ1-6; the match to TRBD1 covers 7 bases. Losses at the gene ends were 2 bases for V and 7 bases for J; bases not matched to a gene: 3. Germline assignment: CDR1 SGHNT and CDR2 YYREEE (reference sequence). CDR3 length: 14 residues. The CDR3 nucleotides read TGTGCCAGCAGCTTCCCAGGGGGGAATTCACCCCTCCACTTT. Amino acids: CASSFPGGNSPLHF.

The chain employs TRBV7-8 and TRBJ2-1, with 10 bases fitting TRBD1. Losses at the gene ends were 1 base for V and 5 bases for J; bases not matched to a gene: 8. This CDR3 is built from 17 residues. Germline-derived CDR1 and CDR2 are SGHVS and FQNEAQ. The CDR3 loop reads CASSLVLPGQGNNEQFF. CDR3 nucleotide sequence: TGTGCCAGCAGCTTAGTGTTGCCGGGACAGGGGAACAATGAGCAGTTCTTC.